This entry describes one TCR beta chain. This record belongs to a study of blood T cell repertoires in COVID-19. Study context: The United States, Italy and Spain provided the acute and convalescent COVID-19 samples. In each case, the material was cDNA or gDNA derived from T cells, B-cell-depleted T cells, or PBMCs.

V lost 3 bases and J 0 bases, leaving 9 bases between the germline ends. The CDR3 runs to 15 residues. In germline, CDR1 is SGHVS, CDR2 FNYEAQ. Authors' methods: Amplification of reference gene primers provided the estimated nucleated cell counts. The data were produced by immunoSEQ multiplex PCR, yet TCRdb's version contains in-frame clones alone and is incomplete. D and trimming were read from the DNA, whereas the V and J calls and clone size are those reported in that table. The sample holds hundreds of thousands of clones; less than 85% are singletons and the top ten take roughly 2.6%. Participant-reported clinical history was the basis for cohort assignment.

The chain couples TRBV7-6 to TRBJ1-3, with no clear D. Sequencing was done on a sample of PBMCs or T cells enriched from blood (not recorded which). The sequence derives from a woman between 50 and 59 years old who had recovered from COVID-19. The CDR3 here is CASSLDWSSGNTIYF. Written as DNA, the CDR3 is TGTGCCAGCAGCTTGGACTGGAGCTCTGGAAACACCATATATTTT.